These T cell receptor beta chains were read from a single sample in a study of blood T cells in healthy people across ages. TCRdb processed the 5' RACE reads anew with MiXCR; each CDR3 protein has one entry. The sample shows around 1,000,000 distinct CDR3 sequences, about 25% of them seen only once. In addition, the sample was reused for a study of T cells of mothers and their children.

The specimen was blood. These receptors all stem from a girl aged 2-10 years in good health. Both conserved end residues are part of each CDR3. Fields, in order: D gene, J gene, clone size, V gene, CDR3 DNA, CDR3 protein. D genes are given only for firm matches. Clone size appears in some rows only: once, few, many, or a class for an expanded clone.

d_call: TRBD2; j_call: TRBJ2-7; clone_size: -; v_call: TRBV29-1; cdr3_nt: TGCAGCGTTGTGCTAGCGGGGTACTACGAGCAGTACTTC; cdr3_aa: CSVVLAGYYEQYF
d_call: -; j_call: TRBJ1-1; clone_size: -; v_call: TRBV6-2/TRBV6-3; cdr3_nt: TGTGCCAGCAGGCCCATCGGGAACACTGAAGCTTTCTTT; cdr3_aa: CASRPIGNTEAFF
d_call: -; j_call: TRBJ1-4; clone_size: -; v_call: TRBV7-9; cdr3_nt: TGTGCCAGCAGCCCCGGACAGCTAAATGAAAAACTGTCTTTT; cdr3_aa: CASSPGQLNEKLSF
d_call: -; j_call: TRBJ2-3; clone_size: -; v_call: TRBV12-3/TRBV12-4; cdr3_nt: -; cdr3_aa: CASSTSDTQYF
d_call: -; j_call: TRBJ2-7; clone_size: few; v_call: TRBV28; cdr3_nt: TGTGCCAGCAGTTTTAGTGACACAGACTACGAGCAGTACTTC; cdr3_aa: CASSFSDTDYEQYF
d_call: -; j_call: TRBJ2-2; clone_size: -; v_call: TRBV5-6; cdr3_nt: TGTGCCAGCAGCCCGGGGACTCTTCTTTCTGTCGGGGAGCTGTTTTTT; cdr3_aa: CASSPGTLLSVGELFF
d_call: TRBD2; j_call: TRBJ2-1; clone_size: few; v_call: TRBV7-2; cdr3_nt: TGTGCCAGCAGCTTCTCCGCGGGGGGGCTGGATGAGCAGTTCTTC; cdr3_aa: CASSFSAGGLDEQFF
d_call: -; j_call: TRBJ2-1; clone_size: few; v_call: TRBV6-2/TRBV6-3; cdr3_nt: TGTGCCAGCAAGCGGGCCGGGGTAACCTACAATGAGCAGTTCTTC; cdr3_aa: CASKRAGVTYNEQFF
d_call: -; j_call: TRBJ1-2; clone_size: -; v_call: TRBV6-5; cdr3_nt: TGTGCCAGCAGTTACTCCACGGCCGCTAACTATGGCTACACCTTC; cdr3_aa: CASSYSTAANYGYTF
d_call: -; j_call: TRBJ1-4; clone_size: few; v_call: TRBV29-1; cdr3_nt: TGCAGCGTTCTGCCTCCCGGTAATGAAAAACTGTTTTTT; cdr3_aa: CSVLPPGNEKLFF
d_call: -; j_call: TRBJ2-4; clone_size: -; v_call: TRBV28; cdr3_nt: TGTGCCAGCAGTCCTCGCCGAGCAATAGCCAAAAACATTCAGTACTTC; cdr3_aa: CASSPRRAIAKNIQYF
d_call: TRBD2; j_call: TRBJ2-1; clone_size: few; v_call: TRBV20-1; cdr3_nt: TGCAGTGCTAGAGAATTTGCCGGGAGGAGGTACAATGAGCAGTTCTTC; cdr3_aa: CSAREFAGRRYNEQFF
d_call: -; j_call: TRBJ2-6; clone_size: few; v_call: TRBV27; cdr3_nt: TGTGCCAGCAGTTTGGGCCCTTCTGGGGCCGACGTCCTGACTTTC; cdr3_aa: CASSLGPSGADVLTF
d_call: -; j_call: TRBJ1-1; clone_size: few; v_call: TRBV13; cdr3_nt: TGTGCCAGCAGCTTAGAATCTGCAGGGAGATCGACTGAAGCTTTCTTT; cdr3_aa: CASSLESAGRSTEAFF
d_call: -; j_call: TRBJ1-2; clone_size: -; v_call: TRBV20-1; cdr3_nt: TGCAGTGCTAGAGATAGTGACTCCCTGGAGAAAGGCTACACCTTC; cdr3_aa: CSARDSDSLEKGYTF
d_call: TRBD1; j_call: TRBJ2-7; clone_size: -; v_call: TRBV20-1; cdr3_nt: TGCAGTGCTTTAACAGGGGGCATGAACGAGCAGTACTTC; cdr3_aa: CSALTGGMNEQYF
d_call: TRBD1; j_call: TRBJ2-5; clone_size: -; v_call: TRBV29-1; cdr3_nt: TGCAGCGTTCGGGACAGGGGCGGGACCCAGTACTTC; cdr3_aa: CSVRDRGGTQYF
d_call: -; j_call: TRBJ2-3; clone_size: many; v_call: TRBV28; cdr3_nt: TGTGCCAGCAGTTTCACAGGGGATACGCAGTATTTT; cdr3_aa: CASSFTGDTQYF
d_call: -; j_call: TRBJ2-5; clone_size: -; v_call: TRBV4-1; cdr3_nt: TGCGCCAGCAGCCAACAGGGGGGGCGAGGAGAGACCCAGTACTTC; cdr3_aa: CASSQQGGRGETQYF
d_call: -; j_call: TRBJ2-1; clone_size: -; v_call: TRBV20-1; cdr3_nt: TGCAGTGCTAGAGAAAGCCAGGACTTCTACAATGAGCAGTTCTTC; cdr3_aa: CSARESQDFYNEQFF
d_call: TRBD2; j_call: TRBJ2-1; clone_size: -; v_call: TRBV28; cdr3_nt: TGTGCCAGCAGAAGCTTACTAGCGGGAGAGTATGAGCAGTTCTTC; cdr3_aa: CASRSLLAGEYEQFF
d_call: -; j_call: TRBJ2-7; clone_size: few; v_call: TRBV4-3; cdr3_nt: TGCGCCGGCAGCCAAGAAGGGACGGGAACCTACGAGCAGTACTTC; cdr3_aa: CAGSQEGTGTYEQYF
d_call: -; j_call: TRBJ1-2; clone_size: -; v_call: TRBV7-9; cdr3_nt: TGTGCCAGCAGCTTAGTCCCGGGGGCTGGCTGCACCTTC; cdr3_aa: CASSLVPGAGCTF
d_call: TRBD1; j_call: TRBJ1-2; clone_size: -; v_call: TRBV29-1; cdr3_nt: TGCAGCGTTGAATCAGTAGCCCAACAGGGGATCTATGGCTACACCTTC; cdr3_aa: CSVESVAQQGIYGYTF
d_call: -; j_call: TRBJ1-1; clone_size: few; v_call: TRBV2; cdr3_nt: TGTGCCAGCAGTGTGTGGGAGAACACTGAAGCTTTCTTT; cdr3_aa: CASSVWENTEAFF